These 5 T cell receptor beta chains were all obtained from the same sample, sequenced in a study of blood T cell repertoires in COVID-19. The assay was immunoSEQ multiplex PCR, and TCRdb's table has in-frame clones only and misses some. The repertoire holds roughly 300,000 clones, with approximately 84% as singletons. Sequenced: PBMCs or T cells enriched from blood (not recorded which). These receptors originate from a young man who had recovered from COVID-19.

The CDR3 spells CASSFGGVNTGELFF. The CDR3 nucleotides read TGTGCCAGCAGTTTCGGGGGGGTAAACACCGGGGAGCTGTTTTTT. The V gene is TRBV28, the J gene TRBJ2-2, with 8 bases fitting TRBD2. The J segment lost 2 bases and the V segment lost 3 bases, leaving 2 bases of the junction unmatched. This CDR3 comprises 15 residues. CDR1 is MDHEN and CDR2 is SYDVKM in the germline V gene.

The chain combines TRBV4-1 with TRBJ2-3; possibly TRBD2 for D (6 bases). Deletions cut 3 bases from V and 0 bases from J, with 7 bases between. The CDR3 covers 14 residues. Germline V CDR1 and CDR2: MGHRA, YSYEKL. In DNA, the CDR3 is TGCGCCAGCAGCCAGGAGGGTAGCACAGATACGCAGTATTTT. This gives the protein CASSQEGSTDTQYF.

V is TRBV7-2 and J is TRBJ2-2, with TRBD2 matching 7 bases. Germline trimming cut 3 bases from V and 6 bases from J; bases unmatched to any gene: 7. The CDR3 consists of 15 residues. Germline V gene lookup returns CDR1 SGHTA and CDR2 FQGNSA. DNA of the CDR3: TGTGCCAGCAGCTTCGGCGGGAGTACTGCCGGGGAGCTGTTTTTT. This translates into CASSFGGSTAGELFF.

On this clone: One end of the junction does not line up with germline, which may come from a read error. V is TRBV19 and J is TRBJ2-1; 9 nucleotides agree with TRBD2. This CDR3 is 16 amino acids long. Germline CDR1 is LNHDA and CDR2 is SQIVND (reference sequence). CDR3 in DNA: TGTGCCAGTAGCATAGAGGGACTAGCAGCCTACAATGAGCAGTTCTTC. It translates to CASSIEGLAAYNEQFF.

The V and J genes are TRBV3-1 (or the pseudogene TRBV3-2) and TRBJ2-1, with 10 bases identical to TRBD2. CDR1 and CDR2 from the germline V gene are LGHDT and YNNKEL (reference sequence). The V segment lost 5 bases and the J segment 0 bases; nucleotides outside the gene matches: 7. This CDR3 spans 17 amino acids. CDR3 in DNA: TGTGCCAGCAGCATCCGACTAGCGGGCCTCTCCTACAATGAGCAGTTCTTC. The encoded protein is CASSIRLAGLSYNEQFF.